The 17 T cell receptor beta chains below all came from one sample that was sequenced in a study of memory CD4+ T cells and cytomegalovirus serostatus. The protocol was immunoSEQ multiplex PCR, while the TCRdb copy is restricted to in-frame clones and leaves out a portion. The sample holds about 53,000 clones, roughly 78% seen once. Single viable CD3+CD4+CD8-CD45RO+ cells were sorted as the memory CD4+ T cells. The sequencing sample was made of memory CD4+ T cells from blood. The receptors shown here come from an adult in good health and CMV-seronegative.

The chain couples TRBV19 to TRBJ1-5; 9 bases map to TRBD1. In germline, CDR1 is LNHDA, CDR2 SQIVND (reference sequence). V lost 3 bases, J lost 5 bases, and 8 bases stayed unmatched. This CDR3 has 16 amino acids. CDR3 sequence (DNA): TGTGCCAGTAGTATCCCGAAACAGGGGGCGGATCAGCCCCAGCATTTT. It encodes CASSIPKQGADQPQHF. Using reference TRBV19 and TRBJ1-5 for the parts outside the CDR3, the full variable domain is DGGITQSPKYLFRKEGQNVTLSCEQNLNHDAMYWYRQDPGQGLRLIYYSQIVNDFQKGDIAEGYSVSREKKESFPLTVTSAQKNPTAFYLCASSIPKQGADQPQHFGDGTRLSIL.

V usage is TRBV6-1 and J usage is TRBJ2-1; weak D call: TRBD1 (5 bases). The CDR3 runs to 13 residues. Trimming took off 7 bases at V and 9 bases at J, with 16 bases between the two ends. The germline CDR1 and CDR2 sequences are MNHNS and SASEGT. CDR3 residues: CASTTGANGEQFF. In DNA form, the CDR3 reads TGTGCCAGCACAACAGGAGCTAACGGTGAGCAGTTCTTC.

This clone showed up just once. V and J are TRBV7-9 and TRBJ2-1, with TRBD2 matching 9 bases. Trimming at V came to 5 bases and at J to 8 bases, leaving 7 bases not matched to a gene. The CDR3 runs to 14 residues. Germline V CDR1 and CDR2: SEHNR, FQNEAQ (reference sequence). CDR3 DNA sequence: TGTGCCAGCAGCATAGGACTAGCGTGGGATGAGCAGTTCTTC. Its protein product is CASSIGLAWDEQFF.

The rearrangement joins TRBV7-2 to TRBJ2-7; D possibly uses TRBD1 or TRBD2 (5 bases each). Germline CDR1 is SGHTA and CDR2 is FQGNSA. Deletions cut 0 bases from V and 4 bases from J, with 16 bases between. The CDR3 totals 16 residues. The CDR3 loop is CASSLASGPGPYEQYF. In DNA form, the CDR3 reads TGTGCCAGCAGCTTAGCTTCGGGCCCGGGACCTTACGAGCAGTACTTC.

The chain has TRBV7-8 and TRBJ2-5; D is undetermined. CDR3 length: 14 residues. The V gene's germline CDR1 is SGHVS and CDR2 FQNEAQ. V gave up 5 bases and J gave up 5 bases, with 15 bases separating them. CDR3 protein: CASSPRAQGETQYF. CDR3 sequence (DNA): TGTGCCAGCAGCCCCCGGGCACAAGGGGAGACCCAGTACTTC.

The chain employs TRBV28 and TRBJ2-5; 7 nucleotides agree with TRBD1. This CDR3 region has 15 residues. Germline CDR1 is MDHEN and CDR2 is SYDVKM. Germline trimming cut 3 bases from V and 5 bases from J; bases unmatched to any gene: 9. For the CDR3, the DNA is TGTGCCAGCAGTTTCTACTCAGGGGGTGAGGAGACCCAGTACTTC. Its protein product is CASSFYSGGEETQYF.

V and J are TRBV19 and TRBJ1-5; tentatively, D is TRBD1 (6 bases). V was shortened by 5 bases and J by 2 bases, with 16 bases between the two germline ends. The germline CDR1 and CDR2 sequences are LNHDA and SQIVND (reference sequence). The CDR3 contains 16 residues. The CDR3 DNA reads as TGTGCCAGTAGTCCTCGGACAGAGAGACGCAATCAGCCCCAGCATTTT. This translates into CASSPRTERRNQPQHF.

The chain recombines TRBV5-8 with TRBJ1-1, with D perhaps matching TRBD1 (6 bases). V lost 4 bases and J 7 bases, leaving 20 bases between the germline ends. CDR1 and CDR2 from the germline V gene are SGHTS and YDEGEE. The CDR3 runs 15 residues. The CDR3 DNA sequence: TGTGCCAGCAGCAAACAGGGTCCCATCCTAGGTGAAGCTTTCTTT. Protein product: CASSKQGPILGEAFF.

The chain combines TRBV5-1 with TRBJ2-5; D possibly matches TRBD1 or TRBD2 (5 bases each). CDR1 and CDR2 from the germline V gene are SGHRS and YFSETQ. The germline V and J ends were trimmed by 7 bases and 0 bases, with 16 bases remaining between them. The CDR3 consists of 15 residues. CDR3 DNA: TGCGCCAGCCTGGGGGTAGGGTCCCACCAAGAGACCCAGTACTTC. This encodes CASLGVGSHQETQYF.

To note about this clone: Other DNA sequences in this specimen translate into the identical CDR3. V and J are TRBV2 and TRBJ1-4; 7 bases are a match to TRBD1. The ends lost 8 bases at V and 4 bases at J; junction bases unmatched: 7. The CDR3 totals 14 residues. CDR1 SNHLY and CDR2 FYNNEI come from the germline V gene. CDR3 nucleotides: TGTGCCAGCTGGCGGGGACAGATTAATGAAAAACTGTTTTTT. Amino acid sequence: CASWRGQINEKLFF. Filled out from reference TRBV2 and TRBJ1-4, the complete variable domain reads EPEVTQTPSHQVTQMGQEVILRCVPISNHLYFYWYRQILGQKVEFLVSFYNNEISEKSEIFDDQFSVERPDGSNFTLKIRSTKLEDSAMYFCASWRGQINEKLFFGSGTQLSVL.

The chain recombines TRBV11-3 with TRBJ2-3; 9 nucleotides align to TRBD1. Unmatched junction bases numbered 4, after V lost 4 bases and J lost 2 bases. Germline CDR1 reads SGHNT; CDR2 reads YENEEA. The CDR3 is 15 amino acids. Written as DNA, the CDR3 is TGTGCCAGCAGCTCCGGGACAGGGTTCACAGATACGCAGTATTTT. Translation gives CASSSGTGFTDTQYF.

The genes are TRBV6-1 and TRBJ2-3; 8 positions agree with TRBD1. This CDR3 contains 15 residues. Trimming took 2 bases from V and 3 from J; bases not matched to a gene: 4. CDR1 and CDR2 from the germline V gene are MNHNS and SASEGT. The CDR3 reads CASSERTGWTDTQYF. CDR3 DNA sequence: TGTGCCAGCAGTGAAAGGACAGGGTGGACAGATACGCAGTATTTT.

V usage is TRBV12-5 and J usage is TRBJ1-3; D call uncertain. V was pared by 7 bases and J by 8 bases, with 9 bases between. The CDR3 loop spans 11 amino acids. The germline CDR1 and CDR2 sequences are LGHNT and FRNRAP. The CDR3: CASARMDTIYF. CDR3 nucleotide sequence: TGTGCTAGTGCCCGGATGGACACCATATATTTT.

CDR3 region: CASSLDLGGGSNQPQHF. In DNA form, the CDR3 reads TGTGCCAGCAGTTTAGATTTGGGAGGGGGGAGCAATCAGCCCCAGCATTTT. The chain links TRBV28 to TRBJ1-5; the D gene is possibly TRBD1 (6 bases). Germline CDR1 reads MDHEN; CDR2 reads SYDVKM. The CDR3 length is 17 residues. Trimming shortened V by 2 bases and J by 1 base, and 15 bases separated the two germline ends.

This clone was found once. The V gene is TRBV5-5, the J gene TRBJ2-1; possible D gene TRBD2, 6 bases. The CDR3 loop spans 13 amino acids. V was trimmed by 2 bases and J by 12 bases, leaving 15 bases between them. From germline, CDR1 is SGHKS and CDR2 YYEKEE (reference sequence). The CDR3 loop reads CASSFDDRGMQFF. The DNA of the CDR3 is TGTGCCAGCAGCTTTGACGACCGGGGGATGCAGTTCTTC.

The V and J genes are TRBV13 and TRBJ1-4; weak D call: TRBD1 (5 bases). The germline V gene has CDR1 PRHDT and CDR2 FYEKMQ (reference sequence). This CDR3 has 14 residues. The V and J ends lost 0 bases and 8 bases respectively, with 10 bases between them. The CDR3 is CASSLGVGEEKLFF. DNA of the CDR3: TGTGCCAGCAGCTTAGGTGTAGGGGAGGAAAAACTGTTTTTT.

The CDR3 sequence is CASSLRQGMDTEAFF. In DNA, the CDR3 is TGTGCCAGCTCACTACGACAGGGAATGGACACTGAAGCTTTCTTT. The chain links TRBV18 to TRBJ1-1, with 7 nucleotides matching TRBD1. Germline V gene lookup returns CDR1 KGHSH and CDR2 LQKENI. After removal of 4 bases from V and 3 bases from J, the junction contained 8 bases not matched to a gene. The CDR3 covers 15 residues.